Given below is one TCR beta chain in context. There are 16 residues in the CDR3. J was trimmed by 7 bases and V by 5 bases; bases with no gene match: 12. Germline CDR1 MNHEY, CDR2 SMNVEV (reference sequence). The assay was immunoSEQ multiplex PCR, and TCRdb's table has in-frame clones only and misses some. The sample holds about 610,000 clones, approximately 97% seen once. This sample is part of a study of shared clonotypes between healthy human individuals. The specimen sequenced was naive CD4+ T cells sorted from blood. Noted subset: CD45RA+ positively selected. The chain joins TRBV27 to TRBJ2-7; TRBD1 matches 12 bases. The receptor's source is a woman under 40 in good health. The CDR3 bases are TGTGCCAGCAGTCCATGGGGGACAGGGGGCCGTGGGGAGCAGTACTTC. Translation gives CASSPWGTGGRGEQYF.